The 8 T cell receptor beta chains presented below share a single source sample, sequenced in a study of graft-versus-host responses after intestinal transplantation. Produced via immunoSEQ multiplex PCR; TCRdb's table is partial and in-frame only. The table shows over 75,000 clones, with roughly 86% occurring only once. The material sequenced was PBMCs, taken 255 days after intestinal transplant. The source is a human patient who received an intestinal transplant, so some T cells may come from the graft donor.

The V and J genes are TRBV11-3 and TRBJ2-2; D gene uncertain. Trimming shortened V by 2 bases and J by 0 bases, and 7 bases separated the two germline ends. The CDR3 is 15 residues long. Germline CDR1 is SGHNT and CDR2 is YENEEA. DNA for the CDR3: TGTGCCAGCAGCTTACAGCTAGCGAACACCGGGGAGCTGTTTTTT. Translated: CASSLQLANTGELFF. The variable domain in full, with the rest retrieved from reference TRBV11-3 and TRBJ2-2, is EAGVVQSPRYKIIEKKQPVAFWCNPISGHNTLYWYLQNLGQGPELLIRYENEEAVDDSQLPKDRFSAERLKGVDSTLKIQPAELGDSAVYLCASSLQLANTGELFFGEGSRLTVL.

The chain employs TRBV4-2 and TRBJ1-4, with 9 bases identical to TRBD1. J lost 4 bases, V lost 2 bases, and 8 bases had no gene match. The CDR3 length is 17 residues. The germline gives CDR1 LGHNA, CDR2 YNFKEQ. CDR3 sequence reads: CASSQSGQGTDNEKLFF. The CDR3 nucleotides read TGTGCCAGCAGCCAAAGCGGACAGGGGACGGATAATGAAAAACTGTTTTTT.

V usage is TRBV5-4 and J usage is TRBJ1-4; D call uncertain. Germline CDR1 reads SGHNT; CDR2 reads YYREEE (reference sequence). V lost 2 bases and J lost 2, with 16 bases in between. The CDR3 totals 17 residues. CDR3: CASSLRTPPGTNEKLFF. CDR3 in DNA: TGTGCCAGCAGCTTAAGGACGCCACCGGGTACTAATGAAAAACTGTTTTTT. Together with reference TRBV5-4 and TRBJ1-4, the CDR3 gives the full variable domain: ETGVTQSPTHLIKTRGQQVTLRCSSQSGHNTVSWYQQALGQGPQFIFQYYREEENGRGNFPPRFSGLQFPNYSSELNVNALELDDSALYLCASSLRTPPGTNEKLFFGSGTQLSVL.

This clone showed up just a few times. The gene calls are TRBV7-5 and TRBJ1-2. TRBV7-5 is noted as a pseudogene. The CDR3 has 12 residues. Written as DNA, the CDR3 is TGTGCCAGAAGCTTGGGGTTAGAGGGCTACACCTTC. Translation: CARSLGLEGYTF.

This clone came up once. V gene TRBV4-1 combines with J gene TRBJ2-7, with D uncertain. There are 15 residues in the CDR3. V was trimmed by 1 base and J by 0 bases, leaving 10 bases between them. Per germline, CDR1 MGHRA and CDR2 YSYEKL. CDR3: CASSQVNTDSYEQYF. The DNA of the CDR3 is TGCGCCAGCAGCCAAGTTAACACTGACTCCTACGAGCAGTACTTC.

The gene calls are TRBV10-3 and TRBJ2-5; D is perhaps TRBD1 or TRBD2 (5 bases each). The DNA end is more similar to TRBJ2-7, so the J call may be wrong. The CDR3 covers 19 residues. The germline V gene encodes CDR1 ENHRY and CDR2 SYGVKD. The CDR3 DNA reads TGTGCCATCAGTGAGAGAATGAGAGGGGCTAGCCTATCCTCCTACGAGCAGTACTTC. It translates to CAISERMRGASLSSYEQYF.

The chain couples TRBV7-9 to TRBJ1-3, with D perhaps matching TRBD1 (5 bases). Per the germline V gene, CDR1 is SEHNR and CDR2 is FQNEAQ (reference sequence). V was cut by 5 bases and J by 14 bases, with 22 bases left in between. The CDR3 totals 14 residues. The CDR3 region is CASSPRGQLTALYF. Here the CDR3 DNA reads TGTGCCAGCAGCCCCCGCGGACAACTCACGGCACTATATTTT.

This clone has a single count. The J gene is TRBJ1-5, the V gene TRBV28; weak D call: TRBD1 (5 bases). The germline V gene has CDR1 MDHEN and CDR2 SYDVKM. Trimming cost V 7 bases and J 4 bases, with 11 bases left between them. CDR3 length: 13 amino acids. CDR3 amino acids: CASTRRGNQPQHF. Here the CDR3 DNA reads TGTGCCAGCACCCGAAGGGGAAATCAGCCCCAGCATTTT.